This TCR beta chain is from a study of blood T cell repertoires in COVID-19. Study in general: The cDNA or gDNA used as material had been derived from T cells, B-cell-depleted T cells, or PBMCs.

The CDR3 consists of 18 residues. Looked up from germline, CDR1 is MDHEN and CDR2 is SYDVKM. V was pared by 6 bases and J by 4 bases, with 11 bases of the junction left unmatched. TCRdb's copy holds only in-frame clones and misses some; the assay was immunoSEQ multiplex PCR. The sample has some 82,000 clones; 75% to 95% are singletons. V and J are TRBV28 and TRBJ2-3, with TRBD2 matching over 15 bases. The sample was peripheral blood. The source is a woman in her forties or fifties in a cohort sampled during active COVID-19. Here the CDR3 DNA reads TGTGCCAGCAGCCCTCCTGGACTAGCGGGAGGGAGCGCAGATACGCAGTATTTT. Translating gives CASSPPGLAGGSADTQYF.